These T cell receptor beta chains were read from a single sample in a study of graft-versus-host responses after intestinal transplantation. This table comes from immunoSEQ multiplex PCR, and its TCRdb copy is limited to in-frame clones, with some not included. The sample has some 120,000 clones; around nine tenths are singletons. Their specific antigens are unknown. Sequencing used unstimulated CD4+ T cells sorted from spleen or lymph node cells, obtained before intestinal transplant. These receptors all come from a human donor who received an intestinal transplant. CDR3s include the opening cysteine and the closing phenylalanine or tryptophan. D genes are given only for firm matches. For some rows the clone size is stated as once, few or many, or as a class when expanded; others skip it.

>TRBV6-6|TRBJ1-2|TRBD1|-
TGTGCCAGCAGGACAGGGGGGAGTGGCTACACCTTC
CASRTGGSGYTF
>TRBV5-1|TRBJ2-6|-|-
TGCGCCAGCAGCTTGCCCCGAGCGGGCGTCTCTGGGGCCAACGTCCTGACTTTC
CASSLPRAGVSGANVLTF
>TRBV11-3|TRBJ2-7|-|-
TGTGCCAGCAGCTCGGTCTACGAGCAGTACTTC
CASSSVYEQYF
>TRBV6-1|TRBJ2-4|-|-
TGTGCCAGCAGTCAGTTGTGGGGGCCAAACATTCAGTACTTC
CASSQLWGPNIQYF
>TRBV27|TRBJ2-6|-|-
TGTGCCAGCAGTTCATTCCGGGAACGGCTCTCTGGGGCCAACGTCCTGACTTTC
CASSSFRERLSGANVLTF
>TRBV10-3|TRBJ2-7|-|-
TGTGCCATCAGTGGTAGGGGCTCCTACGAGCAGTACTTC
CAISGRGSYEQYF
>TRBV6-5|TRBJ2-3|TRBD2|-
TGTGCCAGCAAGCGGGGGGCGAGGGCAGATACGCAGTATTTT
CASKRGARADTQYF
>TRBV6-1|TRBJ2-5|TRBD1|-
TGTGCCAGCAGTGGACAGGGGGCGAGGGAGACCCAGTACTTC
CASSGQGARETQYF
>TRBV4-2|TRBJ2-7|-|once
TGTGCCAGCAGCCGCACTATCGGGGACCGGTCCCACGAGCAGTACTTC
CASSRTIGDRSHEQYF
>TRBV19|TRBJ2-1|-|-
TGTGCCAGTAGGGGACTCCACAGCTCCTACAATGAGCAGTTCTTC
CASRGLHSSYNEQFF
>TRBV21-1|TRBJ2-7|-|few
TGTGCCAGCAGCTATGCGAGGGTCCCCTACGAGCAGTACTTC
CASSYARVPYEQYF
>TRBV5-4|TRBJ2-7|-|few
TGTGCCAGCAGCTTAGCAGGGAGTATGTACGAGCAGTACTTC
CASSLAGSMYEQYF
>TRBV7-6|TRBJ2-5|TRBD2|-
TGTGCCAGCAGCTTAGAAGCGCGGGGGGAGACCCAGTACTTC
CASSLEARGETQYF
>TRBV4-2|TRBJ2-3|TRBD2|-
TGTGCCAGCAGCCAAGAAGGGCCTAGCGGGGGGGCAGTTGATACGCAGTATTTT
CASSQEGPSGGAVDTQYF
>TRBV7-9|TRBJ1-2|-|-
TGTGCCAGCAGCCCTAGCCAGGGCTATGGCTACACCTTC
CASSPSQGYGYTF
>TRBV30|TRBJ1-5|-|-
TGTGCCTGGGCCTATAGGGAAAATCAGCCCCAGCATTTT
CAWAYRENQPQHF